The subject of this entry is one TCR beta chain. This sample is drawn from a study of blood T cell repertoires in COVID-19. Study details: The study drew acute and convalescent COVID-19 samples from the United States, Italy and Spain. T cells, B-cell-depleted T cells, or PBMCs provided the cDNA or gDNA that served as material.

The V gene end was trimmed by 6 bases and the J gene end by 8 bases; junction bases not matched to a gene: 11. The CDR3 is 15 amino acids. Germline V gives CDR1 MNHEY, CDR2 SVGAGI. Authors' data handling: Using reference gene primer amplification, nucleated cell counts were estimated. Data came from immunoSEQ multiplex PCR; TCRdb stores just in-frame clones and leaves some out. Clone size and the V and J calls come from that table; the DNA yielded D and trimming. The sample records around 200,000 clones, about 86% being singletons. This clonotype was obtained from a man aged 25 to 45 with active or convalescent COVID-19. Sequencing used peripheral blood. The rearrangement uses TRBV6-5 and TRBJ1-5; TRBD1 matches 9 bases. In DNA, the CDR3 is TGTGCCAGCAGCTCGACCGGGACAGGGACCAAGCCCCAGCATTTT. Translating it yields CASSSTGTGTKPQHF.